These 29 T cell receptor beta chains were sequenced from one sample in a study of T cells in Graves' hyperthyroidism and ophthalmopathy. The investigators amplified TCR beta CDR3 regions from RNA transcripts. A first-round RT-PCR of the TCR CDR3 used the HTBI primer set. TCRdb re-called the multiplex PCR reads with MiXCR, one entry per CDR3 protein. The sample holds 200,000 to 250,000 distinct CDR3 sequences; approximately 17% are singletons and the top ten take roughly 50%. The sequencing input was blood. The receptors originated from a man aged 50 or older with Graves' hyperthyroidism.

The rearrangement joins TRBV20-1 to TRBJ2-3; 11 bases are a match to TRBD2. This CDR3 spans 16 amino acids. Losses at the gene ends were 0 bases for V and 2 bases for J; bases not matched to a gene: 4. Germline V gives CDR1 DFQATT, CDR2 SNEGSKA (reference sequence). CDR3 sequence (DNA): TGCAGTGCTAGAGATCTAGCGGGGGGAACCACAGATACGCAGTATTTT. As protein: CSARDLAGGTTDTQYF.

This clonotype was seen many times. The rearrangement links TRBV20-1 to TRBJ2-1, with D perhaps matching TRBD1 (6 bases). Trimming shortened V by 0 bases and J by 1 base, and 13 bases separated the two germline ends. The germline V gene has CDR1 DFQATT and CDR2 SNEGSKA (reference sequence). The CDR3 spans 16 residues. The chain's CDR3 is CSARDTGRGSYNEQFF. In DNA form, the CDR3 reads TGCAGTGCTAGAGATACAGGCAGGGGATCCTACAATGAGCAGTTCTTC.

The gene calls are TRBV20-1 and TRBJ2-7, with TRBD1 as a possible D gene (5 bases). The CDR3 runs to 13 residues. Germline loops: CDR1 DFQATT, CDR2 SNEGSKA (reference sequence). V gave up 0 bases and J gave up 3 bases, with 9 bases separating them. The CDR3, as DNA: TGCAGTGCTAGAGATCTTACAGGCTACGAGCAGTACTTC. Translating it yields CSARDLTGYEQYF.

This sequence joins TRBV27 and TRBJ2-1; TRBD2 aligns across 10 bases. CDR3 length: 17 residues. CDR1 is MNHEY and CDR2 is SMNVEV in the germline V gene (reference sequence). CDR3 amino acids: CATARLAGDISYNEQFF. For the CDR3, the DNA is TGTGCGACGGCAAGGCTAGCGGGAGACATCTCCTACAATGAGCAGTTCTTC.

This chain joins TRBV4-1 and TRBJ1-1; no clear D. Trimming stripped 3 bases from V and 3 bases from J, with 11 bases between. Looked up from germline, CDR1 is MGHRA and CDR2 is YSYEKL. CDR3 length: 14 residues. The CDR3 region is CASSQLREDTEAFF. The CDR3 coding sequence is TGCGCCAGCAGCCAGCTCAGAGAGGACACTGAAGCTTTCTTT.

This clonotype was counted at least ten times. The chain has TRBV6-1 and TRBJ2-5; 9 bases are shared with TRBD1. CDR1 MNHNS and CDR2 SASEGT come from the germline V gene. V was clipped by 5 bases and J by 5 bases; unmatched bases: 6. The CDR3 runs 14 residues. CDR3 loop: CASSWGDRDETQYF. The CDR3 DNA is TGTGCCAGCAGTTGGGGGGACAGGGATGAGACCCAGTACTTC.

This clonotype showed up many times. This chain connects TRBV13 to TRBJ2-7; the D gene is possibly TRBD2 (5 bases). The CDR3 is 14 residues long. V gave up 5 bases and J gave up 5 bases, with 16 bases separating them. The germline V gene has CDR1 PRHDT and CDR2 FYEKMQ (reference sequence). CDR3 amino acids: CASSPRPGSDEQYF. CDR3 in DNA: TGTGCCAGCAGCCCCCGGCCGGGGAGCGACGAGCAGTACTTC.

This clonotype was picked up a small number of times. The chain recombines TRBV11-2 with TRBJ2-7; 9 bases align to TRBD2. There are 18 residues in the CDR3. CDR1 and CDR2 (germline): SGHAT, FQNNGV. The V segment lost 4 bases and the J segment 3 bases; nucleotides outside the gene matches: 16. CDR3 loop: CASSSLRGSSGAYYEQYF. CDR3 bases: TGTGCCAGCAGCTCCCTTAGGGGATCTAGCGGGGCATACTACGAGCAGTACTTC.

This clonotype was observed a handful of times. The chain couples TRBV6-2 or TRBV6-3 to TRBJ2-1; tentatively, D is TRBD2 (6 bases). V lost 5 bases and J lost 5, with 16 bases in between. This CDR3 comprises 15 residues. Germline V gives CDR1 MNHEY, CDR2 SVGEGT. CDR3 sequence: CASSPARDWHNEQFF. As DNA, the CDR3 is TGTGCCAGCAGTCCGGCCCGGGACTGGCACAATGAGCAGTTCTTC.

This clonotype was seen a few times. The chain uses TRBV5-5 and TRBJ1-1; D possibly corresponds to TRBD1 (6 bases). V lost 5 bases and J lost 4, with 18 bases in between. Per the germline V gene, CDR1 is SGHKS and CDR2 is YYEKEE (reference sequence). This CDR3 spans 15 amino acids. The CDR3 DNA follows: TGTGCCAGCAGTTCAGAATGGGGGGGCTTCACTGAAGCTTTCTTT. It codes for CASSSEWGGFTEAFF.

The V call is TRBV12-3 or TRBV12-4, the J call TRBJ2-3, with no clear D. V was clipped by 8 bases and J by 6 bases, with 24 bases between them. The length of the CDR3 is 16 residues. The CDR3 protein is CASHDPLNNPIDTQYF. The CDR3, as DNA: TGTGCCAGCCACGATCCGCTTAACAACCCCATCGATACGCAGTATTTT.

V gene TRBV7-2 combines with J gene TRBJ2-7; perhaps TRBD2 as D (5 bases). V was cut by 5 bases and J by 7 bases, with 15 bases left in between. This CDR3 region has 13 residues. Per the germline V gene, CDR1 is SGHTA and CDR2 is FQGNSA. CDR3 protein: CASSQITGWEQYF. The CDR3, as DNA: TGTGCCAGCAGCCAAATCACGGGGTGGGAGCAGTACTTC.

This clonotype was detected many times. The gene calls are TRBV27 and TRBJ1-1, with a weak D call TRBD1 (5 bases). The CDR3 covers 14 residues. Between the trimmed V and J ends, which lost 2 bases and 4 bases, there was a span of 11 bases. CDR1 is MNHEY and CDR2 is SMNVEV in the germline V gene (reference sequence). Here the CDR3 reads CASSLQGSPTEAFF. In DNA form, the CDR3 reads TGTGCCAGCAGTTTACAGGGATCCCCCACTGAAGCTTTCTTT.

The chain employs TRBV11-2 and TRBJ2-7, with 8 bases aligning to TRBD2. The V segment lost 0 bases and the J segment 5 bases; nucleotides outside the gene matches: 9. The CDR3 loop spans 16 amino acids. From germline, CDR1 is SGHAT and CDR2 FQNNGV. CDR3 in amino acids: CASSLERGGRTNEQYF. The CDR3 DNA reads as TGTGCCAGCAGCTTAGAACGGGGGGGGCGCACAAACGAGCAGTACTTC.

The chain combines TRBV4-1 with TRBJ1-2; D not certain. The CDR3 is 15 residues long. CDR1 MGHRA and CDR2 YSYEKL come from the germline V gene. Trimming removed 1 base from V and 3 bases from J, with 12 bases in between. CDR3 sequence: CASSQVGRRDYGYTF. As DNA, the CDR3 is TGCGCCAGCAGCCAAGTAGGGCGGCGAGACTATGGCTACACCTTC.

Only a few counts were recorded for this clonotype. The chain carries TRBV20-1 and TRBJ2-1, with D perhaps TRBD2 (6 bases). The CDR3 consists of 16 residues. The germline CDR1 and CDR2 sequences are DFQATT and SNEGSKA (reference sequence). V was trimmed by 1 base and J by 2 bases, leaving 15 bases between them. The CDR3 DNA reads TGCAGTGCTAGAGGTTCTAGCGCCAATACCTACAATGAGCAGTTCTTC. It specifies CSARGSSANTYNEQFF.

This chain links TRBV3-1 with TRBJ2-1, with 14 bases aligning to TRBD2. Germline loops: CDR1 LGHDT, CDR2 YNNKEL (reference sequence). This CDR3 region has 17 residues. The V segment lost 5 bases and the J segment 8 bases; nucleotides outside the gene matches: 11. The CDR3 reads CASSSKPGLAGDDEQFF. CDR3 DNA sequence: TGTGCCAGCAGCTCCAAGCCGGGACTAGCGGGAGATGATGAGCAGTTCTTC.

This clonotype was seen repeatedly, ten times or more. The chain is built from TRBV7-9 and TRBJ1-2; maybe TRBD1 (6 bases). CDR1 and CDR2 from the germline V gene are SEHNR and FQNEAQ (reference sequence). V dropped 4 bases and J dropped 6 bases, with 9 bases sitting between them. This CDR3 is 12 amino acids long. The CDR3 DNA sequence: TGTGCCAGCAGCTACGGGACAAATGGCTACACCTTC. This gives the protein CASSYGTNGYTF.

This clonotype was counted many times. The CDR3 bases are TGTGCCAGCTCACCAGGGCCGCTCTACGAGCAGTACTTC. This codes for CASSPGPLYEQYF. This chain uses TRBV18 with TRBJ2-7; no firm D call. The CDR3 extends over 13 amino acids. Trimming shortened V by 2 bases and J by 3 bases, and 8 bases separated the two germline ends. Germline V gene data show CDR1 as KGHSH and CDR2 as LQKENI. Based on the CDR3 plus reference TRBV18 and TRBJ2-7, the full variable domain is NAGVMQNPRHLVRRRGQEARLRCSPMKGHSHVYWYRQLPEEGLKFMVYLQKENIIDESGMPKERFSAEFPKEGPSILRIQQVVRGDSAAYFCASSPGPLYEQYFGPGTRLTVT.

This clonotype has a handful of counts. The V call is TRBV28, the J call TRBJ1-4, with TRBD1 as a possible D gene (5 bases). Germline V CDR1 and CDR2: MDHEN, SYDVKM. The CDR3 is 12 residues long. V was clipped by 9 bases and J by 4 bases, with 9 bases between them. The CDR3 sequence: CASQGYNEKLFF. The CDR3 bases are TGTGCCAGTCAGGGTTATAATGAAAAACTGTTTTTT.

Worth noting for this clonotype: An end of the junction differs from the germline gene, which may be a read error. The chain is built from TRBV7-7 and TRBJ2-3, with TRBD1 as a possible D gene (6 bases). Per germline, CDR1 SSHAT and CDR2 FNYEAQ (reference sequence). CDR3 length: 14 amino acids. CDR3 DNA: TGTGCTAGCAGCTTGGTTGGCAGGGGTAATACGCAGTATTTT. This gives the protein CASSLVGRGNTQYF.

This clonotype was counted between two and nine times. The genes are TRBV5-6 and TRBJ2-2, with D possibly matching TRBD1 (5 bases). This CDR3 has 17 residues. V was pared by 2 bases and J by 5 bases, with 19 bases between. Germline V gives CDR1 SGHDT, CDR2 YYEEEE. CDR3 amino acids: CASSFSLQGMYTGELFF. DNA for the CDR3: TGTGCCAGCAGCTTTTCGTTGCAGGGCATGTATACCGGGGAGCTGTTTTTT.

This clonotype showed up just a few times. The V call is TRBV6-6, the J call TRBJ1-1; 7 nucleotides line up with TRBD1. Germline-derived CDR1 and CDR2 are MNHNY and SVGAGI (reference sequence). CDR3 size: 13 residues. V lost 2 bases to trimming and J lost 7 bases; unmatched junction nucleotides: 4. The CDR3 DNA reads TGTGCCAGCAGTTACGGACAGGACCTTGAAGCTTTCTTT. It is translated as CASSYGQDLEAFF.

The table lists this clonotype with many counts. V is TRBV18 and J is TRBJ2-7, with unresolved D. This CDR3 region has 14 residues. V lost 4 bases and J 0 bases, leaving 10 bases between the germline ends. Germline loops: CDR1 KGHSH, CDR2 LQKENI. This chain's CDR3 is CASSLGSPSYEQYF. CDR3 coding DNA: TGTGCCAGCTCACTTGGTAGCCCCTCCTACGAGCAGTACTTC.

This clonotype was counted many times. The chain joins TRBV12-3 or TRBV12-4 to TRBJ1-5, with 9 bases matching TRBD1. The CDR3 is 16 residues long. V gave up 5 bases and J gave up 1 base; unmatched junction bases: 6. The DNA for the CDR3 is TGTGCCAGCAGTCAGGGACAGGGCGTAAGCAATCAGCCCCAGCATTTT. Its protein is CASSQGQGVSNQPQHF.

Notes on this clonotype: Since a much larger clone is just one base distant, this may be a read error. The chain has TRBV10-3 and TRBJ1-2; D is ambiguous. The CDR3 has 13 amino acids. CDR1 ENHRY and CDR2 SYGVKD come from the germline V gene. The CDR3 loop reads CAVSETSGWGYTF. The CDR3 region has the DNA TGTGCCGTCAGTGAGACCTCAGGATGGGGCTACACCTTC.

This clonotype appeared many times. The rearrangement uses TRBV30 and TRBJ2-5; no reliable D call. V lost 3 bases and J 5 bases, leaving 16 bases between the germline ends. CDR1 is GTSNPN and CDR2 is SVGIG in the germline V gene (reference sequence). The length of the CDR3 is 14 residues. CDR3 in amino acids: CAWSMGGMSETQYF. In DNA form, the CDR3 reads TGTGCCTGGAGCATGGGTGGCATGTCGGAGACCCAGTACTTC.

The rearrangement joins TRBV7-6 to TRBJ2-1; 15 bases match TRBD2. J lost 13 bases, V lost 0 bases, and 7 bases had no gene match. Germline V CDR1 and CDR2: SGHVS, FNYEAQ. CDR3 length equals 16 residues. The CDR3 region is CASSLAPGLAGGLQFF. As DNA, the CDR3 is TGTGCCAGCAGCTTAGCGCCTGGACTAGCGGGAGGGCTCCAGTTCTTC.

The chain is built from TRBV29-1 and TRBJ1-2; D is ambiguous. Germline V gene sequence: CDR1 SQVTM, CDR2 ANQGSEA. This CDR3 comprises 15 residues. Deletions cut 1 base from V and 4 bases from J, with 16 bases between. DNA for the CDR3: TGCAGCGTTGAAGGAAAGAGAAACCCTACCTATGGCTACACCTTC. The encoded protein is CSVEGKRNPTYGYTF.